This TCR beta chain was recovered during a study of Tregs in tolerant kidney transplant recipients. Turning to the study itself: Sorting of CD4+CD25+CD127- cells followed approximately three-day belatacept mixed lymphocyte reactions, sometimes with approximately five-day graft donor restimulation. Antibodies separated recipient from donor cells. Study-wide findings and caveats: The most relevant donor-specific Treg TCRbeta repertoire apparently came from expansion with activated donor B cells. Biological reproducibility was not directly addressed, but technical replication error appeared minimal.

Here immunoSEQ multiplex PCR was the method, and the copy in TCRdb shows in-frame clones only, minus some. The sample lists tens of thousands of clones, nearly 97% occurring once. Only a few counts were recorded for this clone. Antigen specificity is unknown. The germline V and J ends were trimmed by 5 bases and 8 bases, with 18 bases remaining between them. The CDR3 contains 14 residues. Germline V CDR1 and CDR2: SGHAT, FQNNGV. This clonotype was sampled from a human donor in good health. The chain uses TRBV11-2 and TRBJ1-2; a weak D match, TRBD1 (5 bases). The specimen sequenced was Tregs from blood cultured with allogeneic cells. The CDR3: CASSLSGRRKGYTF. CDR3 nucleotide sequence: TGTGCCAGCAGCCTATCGGGACGTCGGAAGGGCTACACCTTC.